The next 19 T cell receptor beta chains were all read from a single sample in a study of patients and donors after allogeneic stem cell transplantation. TCRdb re-derived calls from the RT-PCR reads in MiXCR, one entry per CDR3 protein. The sample consists of approximately 200,000 distinct CDR3 sequences, over 30% of them appearing once. The sequenced sample consisted of blood, either unsorted or a sorted T cell fraction (not recorded which). Source of these receptors: a human donor who was either an allogeneic HSCT recipient or a stem cell or donor lymphocyte infusion donor (not recorded which). It is not recorded whose cells these are; they may come from a transplant donor.

This CDR3 is CASSEPQGGRSPLHF. CDR3 DNA: TGTGCCAGCAGTGAACCTCAGGGTGGGAGGTCACCCCTCCACTTT. The V call is TRBV2, the J call TRBJ1-6, with D possibly matching TRBD1 (5 bases). The V and J ends lost 2 bases and 10 bases respectively, with 15 bases between them. From germline, CDR1 is SNHLY and CDR2 FYNNEI. CDR3 length equals 15 residues.

The gene calls are TRBV18 and TRBJ2-5, with TRBD2 matching 7 bases. Germline V CDR1 and CDR2: KGHSH, LQKENI. The CDR3 is 14 residues long. Germline trimming cut 3 bases from V and 5 bases from J; bases unmatched to any gene: 6. The CDR3 nucleotides read TGTGCCAGCTCACCGACGGGACTACAGGAGACCCAGTACTTC. Translation: CASSPTGLQETQYF.

In this sample, this clonotype turned up once. V gene TRBV5-1 combines with J gene TRBJ2-5; D might be TRBD2 (5 bases). Looked up from germline, CDR1 is SGHRS and CDR2 is YFSETQ. The CDR3 is 16 amino acids. The germline V and J ends were trimmed by 0 bases and 5 bases, with 17 bases remaining between them. For the CDR3, the DNA is TGCGCCAGCAGCTTGGAATTCCGAAGGACTGTGGAGACCCAGTACTTC. It codes for CASSLEFRRTVETQYF. The full variable domain, with the rest looked up from reference TRBV5-1 and TRBJ2-5, is KAGVTQTPRYLIKTRGQQVTLSCSPISGHRSVSWYQQTPGQGLQFLFEYFSETQRNKGNFPGRFSGRQFSNSRSEMNVSTLELGDSALYLCASSLEFRRTVETQYFGPGTRLLVL.

This chain connects TRBV7-9 to TRBJ2-1; 9 positions agree with TRBD2. The CDR3 length is 17 residues. The V segment lost 5 bases and the J segment 7 bases; nucleotides outside the gene matches: 15. CDR1 is SEHNR and CDR2 is FQNEAQ in the germline V gene (reference sequence). The CDR3 DNA reads as TGTGCCAGCAGCGCCCAAGGCGGGGGGGCGTCTCGAAATGAGCAGTTCTTC. This encodes CASSAQGGGASRNEQFF.

CDR3 region: CASSQGGNTIYF. The CDR3 nucleotides are TGTGCCAGCAGCCAAGGGGGAAACACCATATATTTT. The V call is TRBV14, the J call TRBJ1-3; no clear D gene. Between the trimmed V and J ends, which lost 1 base and 4 bases, there was a span of 2 bases. CDR3 length equals 12 residues. Per the germline V gene, CDR1 is SGHDN and CDR2 is FVKESK.

The chain has TRBV5-1 and TRBJ2-7; a possible D gene is TRBD2 (6 bases). This CDR3 spans 15 amino acids. The V gene lost 3 bases and the J gene lost 4 bases, with 17 bases spanning the gap. CDR1 and CDR2 (germline): SGHRS, YFSETQ. The CDR3 spells CASSSSAHDGYEQYF. CDR3 DNA: TGCGCCAGCAGCTCTAGCGCTCATGATGGGTACGAGCAGTACTTC.

The V call is TRBV12-3 or TRBV12-4, the J call TRBJ1-6; no firm D call. V was pared by 5 bases and J by 6 bases, with 17 bases between. The CDR3 totals 16 residues. The CDR3 DNA follows: TGTGCCAGCAGTCCTTCCGGGTATGTGGGTAATTCACCCCTCCACTTT. Translated, it gives CASSPSGYVGNSPLHF.

This clonotype was counted only a few times. The chain is built from TRBV28 and TRBJ1-3; D perhaps matches TRBD1 (5 bases). This CDR3 contains 15 residues. The germline gives CDR1 MDHEN, CDR2 SYDVKM. V lost 4 bases to trimming and J lost 0 bases, with 10 bases between them. The CDR3 reads CASSSPGVSGNTIYF. In DNA, the CDR3 is TGTGCCAGCAGTTCCCCGGGGGTCTCTGGAAACACCATATATTTT.

This chain joins TRBV3-1 and TRBJ2-1, with D possibly matching TRBD1 (5 bases). V was trimmed by 4 bases and J by 9 bases, leaving 16 bases between them. The CDR3 totals 14 residues. Germline loops: CDR1 LGHDT, CDR2 YNNKEL (reference sequence). The DNA of the CDR3 is TGTGCCAGCAGCCCACTACCTATCCAGGGTGAGCAGTTCTTC. Translation gives CASSPLPIQGEQFF.

This clonotype was counted only a few times. J is TRBJ1-2 and V is TRBV7-2; D ambiguous. The germline V and J ends were trimmed by 3 bases and 2 bases, with 10 bases remaining between them. Germline V lookup: CDR1 SGHTA, CDR2 FQGNSA. The length of the CDR3 is 14 residues. CDR3: CASSLTTENYGYTF. The CDR3, as DNA: TGTGCCAGCAGCTTGACCACTGAAAACTATGGCTACACCTTC.

J is TRBJ2-3 and V is TRBV6-2 or TRBV6-3; 7 bases are a match to TRBD2. V shed 2 bases, J shed 4 bases, and the junction held 9 bases outside the gene matches. The CDR3 spans 16 residues. Germline CDR1 is MNHEY and CDR2 is SVGEGT. The CDR3 here is CASSYEGLGRPDTQYF. CDR3 nucleotides: TGTGCCAGCAGTTACGAAGGACTAGGTCGTCCAGATACGCAGTATTTT.

The V and J genes are TRBV29-1 and TRBJ1-4; D possibly corresponds to TRBD1 (5 bases). Trimming pared 5 bases from V and 2 bases from J, leaving 6 bases between. The length of the CDR3 is 12 residues. CDR1 is SQVTM, CDR2 ANQGSEA, per germline. The CDR3 nucleotides are TGCAGCGTTCGGGGCACTAATGAAAAACTGTTTTTT. Translating gives CSVRGTNEKLFF.

This clonotype was seen only a few times. The genes are TRBV4-1 and TRBJ1-6, with D perhaps TRBD1 (5 bases). The germline V gene encodes CDR1 MGHRA and CDR2 YSYEKL. This CDR3 is 14 amino acids long. V was clipped by 1 base and J by 9 bases, with 10 bases between them. The CDR3 region has the DNA TGCGCCAGCAGCCAAGTCAGGGAGGGTTCACCCCTCCACTTT. Translated: CASSQVREGSPLHF.

This chain joins TRBV2 and TRBJ2-5; possible D gene TRBD1, 6 bases. Deletions cut 4 bases from V and 5 bases from J, with 11 bases between. Germline loops: CDR1 SNHLY, CDR2 FYNNEI. The CDR3 runs 13 residues. In DNA form, the CDR3 reads TGTGCCAGCAGTGGGGACAATTCTGAGACCCAGTACTTC. It yields the protein CASSGDNSETQYF.

This rearrangement joins TRBV11-2 to TRBJ2-5; maybe TRBD1 (5 bases). In germline, CDR1 is SGHAT, CDR2 FQNNGV. The CDR3 length is 15 residues. V lost 5 bases and J 0 bases, leaving 13 bases between the germline ends. The CDR3 protein is CASSLRSGYQETQYF. Here the CDR3 DNA reads TGTGCCAGCAGCCTCCGGTCAGGGTACCAAGAGACCCAGTACTTC.

This rearrangement joins TRBV6-5 to TRBJ2-7; TRBD1 agrees at 10 bases. Looked up from germline, CDR1 is MNHEY and CDR2 is SVGAGI. V was clipped by 10 bases and J by 3 bases; unmatched bases: 6. There are 13 residues in the CDR3. CDR3 loop: CATTGTGDYEQYF. CDR3 nucleotides: TGTGCCACTACCGGGACAGGGGACTACGAGCAGTACTTC.

The genes are TRBV6-6 and TRBJ1-2, with 7 bases lining up with TRBD1. V dropped 6 bases and J dropped 8; count of bases not matched to a gene: 12. This CDR3 contains 14 residues. Germline V gene lookup returns CDR1 MNHNY and CDR2 SVGAGI (reference sequence). DNA for the CDR3: TGTGCCAGCAGCTTAATCAGGGGGGATCGAGGCTACACCTTC. Protein: CASSLIRGDRGYTF.

This clonotype was found a few times. This rearrangement joins TRBV5-5 to TRBJ1-1, with 11 bases lining up with TRBD1. CDR1 and CDR2 from the germline V gene are SGHKS and YYEKEE (reference sequence). Germline trimming cut 3 bases from V and 2 bases from J; bases unmatched to any gene: 0. This CDR3 has 14 amino acids. CDR3 in amino acids: CASSWTGGNTEAFF. CDR3 sequence (DNA): TGTGCCAGCAGCTGGACAGGGGGCAACACTGAAGCTTTCTTT.

This clonotype has only a few counts. The CDR3 DNA is TGCGCCAGCAGCTCCCTCGGGACTGCGAACACCGGGGAGCTGTTTTTT. Amino acid sequence: CASSSLGTANTGELFF. This chain links TRBV5-1 with TRBJ2-2; D is possibly TRBD2 (6 bases). Germline CDR1 and CDR2: SGHRS and YFSETQ. The V end lost 3 bases, the J end lost 0 bases, and 12 bases lay between the germline ends. The CDR3 totals 16 residues.